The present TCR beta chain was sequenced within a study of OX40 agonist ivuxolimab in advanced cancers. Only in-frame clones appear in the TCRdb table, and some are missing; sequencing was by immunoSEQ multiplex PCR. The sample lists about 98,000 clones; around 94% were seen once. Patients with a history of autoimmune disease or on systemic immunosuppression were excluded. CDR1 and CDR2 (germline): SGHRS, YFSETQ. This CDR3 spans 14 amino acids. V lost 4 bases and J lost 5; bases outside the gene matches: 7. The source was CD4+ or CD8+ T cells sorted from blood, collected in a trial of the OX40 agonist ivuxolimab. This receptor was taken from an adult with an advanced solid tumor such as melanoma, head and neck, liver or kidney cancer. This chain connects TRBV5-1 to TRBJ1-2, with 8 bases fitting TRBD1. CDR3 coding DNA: TGCGCCAGCAGCCTCGGACAGGGAACGTATGGCTACACCTTC. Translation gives CASSLGQGTYGYTF.